The present T cell receptor beta chain was sequenced within a study of T cells in Graves' hyperthyroidism and ophthalmopathy. General observations from the study: Ophthalmopathy was distinguished from stable hyperthyroidism by 13 V-J signatures.

What was amplified from RNA transcripts were TCR beta CDR3 regions. During a first-round RT-PCR of the TCR CDR3, the HTBI primer set was used. TCRdb re-called the multiplex PCR reads through MiXCR, storing one row per CDR3 protein. This sample has 540,000 or so distinct CDR3 sequences, with around 46% found just once. This clonotype has only one observation. The antigen is undetermined. This CDR3 region has 14 residues. The germline gives CDR1 ENHRY, CDR2 SYGVKD. Germline trimming cut 7 bases from V and 5 bases from J; bases unmatched to any gene: 5. The chain links TRBV10-3 to TRBJ1-6; 7 positions match TRBD1. The sequenced sample was peripheral blood or thyroid tissue (not recorded which). This receptor was taken from an adult woman with Graves' disease, either hyperthyroidism or ophthalmopathy (not recorded which). The CDR3 loop reads CAINTGEDNSPLHF. The CDR3 region has the DNA TGTGCCATCAATACAGGGGAAGATAATTCACCCCTCCACTTT.